The 31 T cell receptor beta chains presented below share a single source sample, sequenced in a study of cytomegalovirus exposure and HLA in healthy donors. The data were produced by immunoSEQ multiplex PCR, yet TCRdb's version contains in-frame clones alone and is incomplete. The table records about 140,000 clones, over 90% of them present only once. Input material: PBMCs. All receptors come from a man aged 18 to 29 in good health and CMV-seropositive.

The chain carries TRBV6-4 and TRBJ2-1; 10 bases map to TRBD2. V was clipped by 2 bases and J by 7 bases; unmatched bases: 5. This CDR3 is 15 amino acids long. Germline CDR1 reads MRHNA; CDR2 reads SNTAGT. CDR3 in DNA: TGTGCCAGCAGTGACCTAGCGGGAGCTACGAATGAGCAGTTCTTC. It yields the protein CASSDLAGATNEQFF.

The rearrangement joins TRBV28 to TRBJ2-7; no firm D call. The CDR3 loop spans 15 amino acids. V dropped 1 base and J dropped 3 bases, with 13 bases sitting between them. Germline V gene lookup returns CDR1 MDHEN and CDR2 SYDVKM. This CDR3 reads CASSLSLQVGYEQYF. CDR3 bases: TGTGCCAGCAGTTTATCGCTGCAGGTAGGCTACGAGCAGTACTTC. The full variable domain, in which reference TRBV28 and TRBJ2-7 provide the parts outside the CDR3, is DVKVTQSSRYLVKRTGEKVFLECVQDMDHENMFWYRQDPGLGLRLIYFSYDVKMKEKGDIPEGYSVSREKKERFSLILESASTNQTSMYLCASSLSLQVGYEQYFGPGTRLTVT.

V usage is TRBV5-1 and J usage is TRBJ2-2, with D tentatively TRBD1 (5 bases). The CDR3 extends over 15 amino acids. Trimming shortened V by 4 bases and J by 3 bases, and 13 bases separated the two germline ends. Germline V gene lookup returns CDR1 SGHRS and CDR2 YFSETQ. The chain's CDR3 is CASSPEDSYTGELFF. Written as DNA, the CDR3 is TGCGCCAGCAGCCCCGAAGACAGTTACACCGGGGAGCTGTTTTTT.

V gene TRBV4-1 combines with J gene TRBJ2-2; weak D call: TRBD2 (6 bases). V was trimmed by 3 bases and J by 2 bases, leaving 10 bases between them. Germline V lookup: CDR1 MGHRA, CDR2 YSYEKL. CDR3 length equals 15 residues. The CDR3 DNA is TGCGCCAGCAGCCAGTCGGGACTTAACACCGGGGAGCTGTTTTTT. Translating gives CASSQSGLNTGELFF.

The chain is built from TRBV19 and TRBJ2-7; D call uncertain. The CDR3 loop spans 11 amino acids. V shed 6 bases and J shed 9 bases, with 12 bases lying between them. Germline lookup yields CDR1 LNHDA and CDR2 SQIVND (reference sequence). The CDR3, as DNA: TGTGCCAGTAGCACCCAGAGGCGGCAGTACTTC. Its protein product is CASSTQRRQYF. The full variable domain, completed using reference TRBV19 and TRBJ2-7, is DGGITQSPKYLFRKEGQNVTLSCEQNLNHDAMYWYRQDPGQGLRLIYYSQIVNDFQKGDIAEGYSVSREKKESFPLTVTSAQKNPTAFYLCASSTQRRQYFGPGTRLTVT.

This chain connects TRBV7-9 to TRBJ2-7; no clear D. The CDR3 runs 14 residues. The germline V gene encodes CDR1 SEHNR and CDR2 FQNEAQ (reference sequence). Trimming cost V 1 base and J 3 bases, with 10 bases left between them. In nucleotides, the CDR3 is TGTGCCAGCAGCTTAGTCGGTTTAGACTACGAGCAGTACTTC. It is translated as CASSLVGLDYEQYF.

The V call is TRBV28, the J call TRBJ2-7, with unresolved D. Trimming removed 6 bases at V and 3 bases at J, with 18 bases between. The V gene's germline CDR1 is MDHEN and CDR2 SYDVKM. This CDR3 spans 15 amino acids. The CDR3 is CASSQDLRRGYEQYF. The CDR3 DNA reads TGTGCCAGCAGCCAAGATTTACGGCGCGGCTACGAGCAGTACTTC. Full variable domain (remainder filled in from reference TRBV28 and TRBJ2-7): DVKVTQSSRYLVKRTGEKVFLECVQDMDHENMFWYRQDPGLGLRLIYFSYDVKMKEKGDIPEGYSVSREKKERFSLILESASTNQTSMYLCASSQDLRRGYEQYFGPGTRLTVT.

This clone was seen once. The chain couples TRBV5-1 to TRBJ2-2; 7 bases match TRBD1. J gave up 5 bases and V 0 bases, and 13 bases lay outside the gene matches. The CDR3 covers 18 residues. Germline CDR1 SGHRS, CDR2 YFSETQ. CDR3 sequence: CASSLEGSATGVTGELFF. Here the CDR3 DNA reads TGCGCCAGCAGCTTGGAAGGAAGTGCCACAGGGGTTACCGGGGAGCTGTTTTTT.

This clone was detected once. V and J are TRBV5-6 and TRBJ2-7, with TRBD1 identical over 8 bases. This CDR3 contains 14 residues. Germline V gives CDR1 SGHDT, CDR2 YYEEEE. V dropped 4 bases and J dropped 7; count of bases not matched to a gene: 10. CDR3 loop: CASSPQGGIGEQYF. The CDR3 coding sequence is TGTGCCAGCAGCCCACAGGGGGGTATTGGTGAGCAGTACTTC.

This chain links TRBV29-1 with TRBJ1-1; 8 bases align to TRBD1. The CDR3 sequence is 13 residues long. V dropped 3 bases and J dropped 0; count of bases not matched to a gene: 0. Per germline, CDR1 SQVTM and CDR2 ANQGSEA. The CDR3 region has the DNA TGCAGCGTTGAGGGACAGGTGAACACTGAAGCTTTCTTT. As protein: CSVEGQVNTEAFF.

The CDR3 region has the DNA TGTGCCAGTACCAGGGACACCCCCGAGGAGCCCCAGCATTTT. It is translated as CASTRDTPEEPQHF. The chain employs TRBV19 and TRBJ1-5; D may be TRBD1 (6 bases). The CDR3 is 14 residues long. Germline V gene lookup returns CDR1 LNHDA and CDR2 SQIVND (reference sequence). Trimming took off 7 bases at V and 8 bases at J, with 18 bases between the two ends.

The chain is built from TRBV29-1 and TRBJ2-1; no firm D call. Germline V gives CDR1 SQVTM, CDR2 ANQGSEA. The length of the CDR3 is 11 residues. V lost 4 bases, J lost 4 bases, and 5 bases lay in between. DNA for the CDR3: TGCAGCGTTGGTCGGTACAATGAGCAGTTCTTC. This codes for CSVGRYNEQFF.

This chain joins TRBV2 and TRBJ2-7; 12 bases are shared with TRBD1. The V segment lost 2 bases and the J segment 5 bases; nucleotides outside the gene matches: 13. Germline-derived CDR1 and CDR2 are SNHLY and FYNNEI. There are 18 residues in the CDR3. The DNA for the CDR3 is TGTGCCAGCAGTGAAAGAGGGACAGGGGGCTTTAAGCTCGACGAGCAGTACTTC. This translates into CASSERGTGGFKLDEQYF.

The V and J genes are TRBV9 and TRBJ2-3; 10 bases are shared with TRBD2. The V and J ends lost 4 bases and 2 bases, in that order; junction bases with no gene match: 7. The CDR3 extends over 16 amino acids. Germline loops: CDR1 SGDLS, CDR2 YYNGEE. CDR3 in DNA: TGTGCCAGCAGCACTCGACTAGCGGGTTTCACAGATACGCAGTATTTT. It encodes CASSTRLAGFTDTQYF.

J is TRBJ2-7 and V is TRBV5-1, with TRBD1 matching 9 bases. V lost 4 bases and J lost 2; bases outside the gene matches: 10. This CDR3 contains 16 residues. Germline V CDR1 and CDR2: SGHRS, YFSETQ. DNA for the CDR3: TGCGCCAGCAGCCGGACCCCCGGGACAGGGCCCTACGAGCAGTACTTC. It yields the protein CASSRTPGTGPYEQYF.

V gene TRBV7-6 combines with J gene TRBJ1-5; the match to TRBD1 covers 10 bases. J lost 1 base, V lost 5 bases, and 5 bases had no gene match. This CDR3 contains 16 residues. Germline CDR1 and CDR2: SGHVS and FNYEAQ. CDR3 sequence: CASSLDRGGSNQPQHF. The CDR3 region has the DNA TGTGCCAGCAGCCTGGACAGGGGGGGGAGCAATCAGCCCCAGCATTTT. The variable domain in full, with the rest retrieved from reference TRBV7-6 and TRBJ1-5, is GAGVSQSPRYKVTKRGQDVALRCDPISGHVSLYWYRQALGQGPEFLTYFNYEAQQDKSGLPNDRFSAERPEGSISTLTIQRTEQRDSAMYRCASSLDRGGSNQPQHFGDGTRLSIL.

CDR3: CARTSTDTQYF. The CDR3 DNA sequence: TGTGCCAGAACAAGCACAGATACGCAGTATTTT. The chain combines TRBV2 with TRBJ2-3; D is undetermined. Per germline, CDR1 SNHLY and CDR2 FYNNEI. V lost 9 bases to trimming and J lost 0 bases, with 4 bases between them. This CDR3 is 11 amino acids long.

This clone was seen a single time. The chain combines TRBV10-3 with TRBJ2-3, with 8 nucleotides matching TRBD2. This CDR3 region has 14 residues. With 3 bases clipped from V and 3 bases from J, the junction kept 2 bases outside the gene matches. Germline V lookup: CDR1 ENHRY, CDR2 SYGVKD. This chain's CDR3 is CAISEGLATDTQYF. The CDR3 DNA follows: TGTGCCATCAGTGAAGGACTAGCTACAGATACGCAGTATTTT.

The chain couples TRBV6-6 to TRBJ2-5; D not certain. V dropped 2 bases and J dropped 2 bases, with 15 bases sitting between them. The germline gives CDR1 MNHNY, CDR2 SVGAGI (reference sequence). The CDR3 spans 16 residues. The CDR3 region is CASSYTPGQRQETQYF. CDR3 nucleotides: TGTGCCAGCAGTTACACCCCTGGGCAGAGACAAGAGACCCAGTACTTC.

The chain is built from TRBV13 and TRBJ2-3; TRBD2 aligns across 7 bases. The ends lost 5 bases at V and 4 bases at J; junction bases unmatched: 12. CDR1 is PRHDT and CDR2 is FYEKMQ in the germline V gene (reference sequence). CDR3 length: 16 amino acids. The CDR3 sequence is CASSPSGGGRADTQYF. The CDR3 DNA follows: TGTGCCAGCAGCCCCTCCGGGGGAGGGCGCGCAGATACGCAGTATTTT.

The rearrangement links TRBV30 to TRBJ1-5; the match to TRBD1 covers 9 bases. This CDR3 spans 17 amino acids. Germline assignment: CDR1 GTSNPN and CDR2 SVGIG (reference sequence). V lost 5 bases to trimming and J lost 2 bases; unmatched junction nucleotides: 13. The DNA of the CDR3 is TGTGCCTGGGACCGGGACAGGGCCCACAGCGGCAATCAGCCCCAGCATTTT. Protein sequence: CAWDRDRAHSGNQPQHF.

The J gene is TRBJ1-2, the V gene TRBV29-1, with unresolved D. Deletions cut 0 bases from V and 2 bases from J, with 7 bases between. The V gene's germline CDR1 is SQVTM and CDR2 ANQGSEA. The CDR3 is 13 amino acids. The DNA for the CDR3 is TGCAGCGTTGAAGACGGTCTGAACTATGGCTACACCTTC. Encoded protein: CSVEDGLNYGYTF.

The CDR3 coding sequence is TGTGCCAGTAGTCCGGGGAACCAGCCCCAGCATTTT. Its translation is CASSPGNQPQHF. V gene TRBV19 combines with J gene TRBJ1-5; D unclear. Trimming pared 5 bases from V and 7 bases from J, leaving 9 bases between. The germline gives CDR1 LNHDA, CDR2 SQIVND (reference sequence). CDR3 length: 12 amino acids.

This chain connects TRBV9 to TRBJ1-5; 7 nucleotides match TRBD1. CDR3 length: 13 residues. In germline, CDR1 is SGDLS, CDR2 YYNGEE. V was clipped by 3 bases and J by 5 bases; unmatched bases: 2. The CDR3 DNA reads TGTGCCAGCAGCGGACAGGGAGATCAGCCCCAGCATTTT. Translation gives CASSGQGDQPQHF.

The gene calls are TRBV30 and TRBJ2-5; 7 positions agree with TRBD1. CDR1 and CDR2 (germline): GTSNPN, SVGIG (reference sequence). The CDR3 length is 15 residues. The J segment lost 5 bases and the V segment lost 3 bases, leaving 12 bases of the junction unmatched. CDR3 coding DNA: TGTGCCTGGAGGGGGAGCTACAGGGGTAGGGAGACCCAGTACTTC. Amino acid sequence: CAWRGSYRGRETQYF.

CDR3 loop: CAWSVQYEQYF. In nucleotides, the CDR3 is TGTGCCTGGAGTGTGCAGTACGAGCAGTACTTC. This sequence joins TRBV30 and TRBJ2-7; D is unclear. This CDR3 contains 11 residues. The germline gives CDR1 GTSNPN, CDR2 SVGIG (reference sequence). V dropped 0 bases and J dropped 4 bases, with 4 bases sitting between them.

This sequence joins TRBV28 and TRBJ1-2, with 8 nucleotides matching TRBD1. The CDR3 has 15 amino acids. V was pared by 7 bases and J by 8 bases, with 15 bases of the junction left unmatched. Germline CDR1 and CDR2: MDHEN and SYDVKM. CDR3 residues: CASTPWGQGARGYTF. Written as DNA, the CDR3 is TGTGCCAGCACCCCTTGGGGGCAGGGGGCGCGAGGCTACACCTTC.

This sequence joins TRBV2 and TRBJ2-5; 8 bases are shared with TRBD1. Trimming removed 5 bases from V and 3 bases from J; junction bases left unmatched: 2. This CDR3 is built from 13 residues. Germline V lookup: CDR1 SNHLY, CDR2 FYNNEI. The CDR3 reads CASSPGQEETQYF. CDR3 sequence (DNA): TGTGCCAGCAGTCCGGGACAGGAAGAGACCCAGTACTTC. The variable domain in full, completed from reference TRBV2 and TRBJ2-5, reads EPEVTQTPSHQVTQMGQEVILRCVPISNHLYFYWYRQILGQKVEFLVSFYNNEISEKSEIFDDQFSVERPDGSNFTLKIRSTKLEDSAMYFCASSPGQEETQYFGPGTRLLVL.

The J gene is TRBJ2-3, the V gene TRBV2, with D tentatively TRBD1 (6 bases). CDR1 and CDR2 from the germline V gene are SNHLY and FYNNEI. The CDR3 is 13 amino acids. Trimming stripped 4 bases from V and 1 base from J, with 6 bases between. Here the CDR3 reads CASSGQGTDTQYF. The CDR3 DNA sequence: TGTGCCAGCAGTGGACAGGGCACAGATACGCAGTATTTT.

Regarding this clone: One junction end disagrees with the germline gene, perhaps due to a read error. This chain joins TRBV5-4 and TRBJ2-7; 14 bases are shared with TRBD2. This CDR3 region has 15 residues. CDR1 SGHNT and CDR2 YYREEE come from the germline V gene (reference sequence). CDR3 in DNA: TGTGCCAGCAACTTGGGGGGACTAGCGGGAGACGAGCAGTACTTC. Residues: CASNLGGLAGDEQYF.

This clone was counted between two and nine times. This chain links TRBV30 with TRBJ1-5; the D is unclear. The CDR3 is made up of 14 amino acids. Deletions cut 1 base from V and 4 bases from J, with 11 bases between. Per germline, CDR1 GTSNPN and CDR2 SVGIG (reference sequence). Written as DNA, the CDR3 is TGTGCCTGGAGTGGAACAGCAACTAATCAGCCCCAGCATTTT. Residues: CAWSGTATNQPQHF.